This T cell receptor (beta chain) appears in the sequencing data of a study of blood T cell repertoires in COVID-19. Per the germline V gene, CDR1 is SGHAT and CDR2 is FQNNGV. V was shortened by 1 base and J by 4 bases, with 8 bases between the two germline ends. This CDR3 spans 14 amino acids. In the original processing: Amplifying reference gene primers gave estimates of nucleated cell counts. TCRdb keeps only in-frame clones here, not all; method: immunoSEQ multiplex PCR. From that table come the V and J calls and clone size; the DNA was used to work out D and trimming. The data hold 65,000 to 95,000 clones, with approximately 89% observed a single time. Worth noting for this clone: Distinct nucleotide sequences in the sample also encode this CDR3.

Sequenced material: peripheral blood. The sequence came from a man older than 75 with acute or convalescent COVID-19. This rearrangement joins TRBV11-2 to TRBJ1-3; possibly TRBD1 for D (5 bases). CDR3 bases: TGTGCCAGCAGCTTAGCAGGGCCCGGAAACACCATATATTTT. It is translated as CASSLAGPGNTIYF.